A selection of T cell receptor beta chains follows, all from one sample in a study of T cells in Graves' hyperthyroidism and ophthalmopathy. TCRdb ran MiXCR on the multiplex PCR reads and lists one entry per CDR3 protein. Of just under 750,000 distinct CDR3 sequences in the sample, approximately 36% were seen once. The sequenced sample consisted of blood. The receptors were gathered from a woman aged 35 to 49 with Graves' hyperthyroidism. The conserved cysteine and the conserved F or W are not part of the CDR3 here. Not every row has a clone size; where given, it reads once, few, many or a size class.

j_call clone_size v_call cdr3_aa
TRBJ1-4 NA TRBV28 ASSTPDTTNEKLF
TRBJ2-7 NA TRBV6-5 ASSEPVGVRSGNYEQY
TRBJ2-7 few TRBV2 ASSRGRGDEQY
TRBJ2-6 NA TRBV5-1 ASKLGASGANVLT
TRBJ2-6 NA TRBV6-2/TRBV6-3 ASSYAKGQGGSGANVLT
TRBJ2-3 NA TRBV7-3 ASSLDREADTQY
TRBJ1-1 few TRBV24-1 ATSLQGVAF
TRBJ1-2 few TRBV6-2/TRBV6-3 ASSSLTGIRYT
TRBJ1-1 many TRBV7-2 ASSPPGLSVNTEAF
TRBJ1-2 few TRBV29-1 SVEQGAGGYT
TRBJ1-2 few TRBV7-6 ANSRDRDYGYT
TRBJ1-1 few TRBV12-5 ASGLRLDTEAF
TRBJ1-1 NA TRBV5-7 ASSLAAGAPEAF
TRBJ1-2 few TRBV4-3 ASSQEGGAYGYT
TRBJ1-2 many TRBV19 ASSEGAHGYT
TRBJ2-7 many TRBV5-1 ASSRGGSYEQY
TRBJ1-2 NA TRBV7-8 APLDREGYT
TRBJ2-5 many TRBV29-1 SLLSTQETQY
TRBJ2-7 many TRBV2 ASITGTVLSEQY
TRBJ1-3 many TRBV12-3/TRBV12-4 ASRRPSGNTIY
TRBJ1-2 NA TRBV29-1 SGGDSNYGYT
TRBJ2-2 NA TRBV12-3/TRBV12-4 ASSPPGGPNTGELF
TRBJ1-3 many TRBV12-3/TRBV12-4 ASRRTGARNTIY
TRBJ2-5 many TRBV29-1 SVVGQTYEGQY
TRBJ1-5 many TRBV19 ASSPHQGDQPQH
TRBJ1-4 NA TRBV7-9 ASSYGDRGQTNEKLF
TRBJ2-7 NA TRBV7-2 ASSLGVWGEDSYEPY
TRBJ1-2 NA TRBV6-1 ASTSVTGPPGYT
TRBJ1-1 many TRBV7-9 ASSRGVGEAF
TRBJ2-7 NA TRBV7-9 ASSSDRGQDEQY
TRBJ1-2 NA TRBV3-1 ASSLGGGERHGYT
TRBJ2-7 many TRBV7-9 ASSLAGREGEQY
TRBJ1-2 many TRBV15 ATTTPGPPNYGYT
TRBJ1-1 NA TRBV29-1 SVGPGLAGGGMAF
TRBJ1-6 many TRBV10-3 AISVGQKNYNSPLH
TRBJ1-1 many TRBV7-9 ASSPPSSAEAF
TRBJ2-5 few TRBV19 ASSNGGTPQETQY
TRBJ2-5 many TRBV24-1 ATSDANYGETQY
TRBJ1-5 NA TRBV6-1 ASSGAGWYSNQPQH